The TCR beta chain under discussion was sequenced for a study of cytomegalovirus exposure and HLA in healthy donors. The wider study: A preliminary data release comprised around 85 million unique TCRs obtained from HLA-typed donors.

Comments on this clone: Its specificity is unknown.

The CDR3 has 16 amino acids. Germline V gives CDR1 SGHRS, CDR2 YFSETQ. V lost 0 bases, J lost 0 bases, and 12 bases lay in between. Findings of the study overall: Presence/absence analyses supposed approximately even sequencing depth among donors. CMV serostatus was the only recorded immune exposure for donors. Despite most TCR sequences being rare, some public TCRs occurred in many donors.

Primers for the PCR totalled 60 Vbeta and 13 Jbeta. Here immunoSEQ multiplex PCR was the method, and the copy in TCRdb shows in-frame clones only, minus some. The profile shows around 160,000 clones, 79% of them singletons. The sequencing sample was made of PBMCs. This receptor was obtained from a woman aged 40 to 50 in good health and CMV-seropositive. V and J are TRBV5-1 and TRBJ2-5, with D possibly matching TRBD1 (6 bases). As DNA, the CDR3 is TGCGCCAGCAGCTTGGCGGACAGCATCAACCAAGAGACCCAGTACTTC. It is translated as CASSLADSINQETQYF.